Sequencing of this T cell receptor beta chain was carried out in a study of OX40 agonist ivuxolimab in advanced cancers. Profiling relied on immunoSEQ multiplex PCR, and the TCRdb table lists in-frame clones only, not all of them. The repertoire holds tens of thousands of clones, about 89% seen once, with about 0.75% in the top ten. The CDR3 is 14 amino acids. The germline gives CDR1 SGHRS, CDR2 YFSETQ. V was cut by 4 bases and J by 2 bases, with 7 bases left in between. The sample in question was CD4+ or CD8+ T cells sorted from blood, obtained in a trial of the OX40 agonist ivuxolimab. This receptor was identified in an adult with an advanced solid tumor such as melanoma, head and neck, liver or kidney cancer. This chain connects TRBV5-1 to TRBJ2-6; no clear D. CDR3 residues: CASSPATGANVLTF. CDR3 nucleotides: TGCGCCAGCAGCCCCGCGACTGGGGCCAACGTCCTGACTTTC.